These T cell receptor beta chains were read from a single sample in a study of CD8 T cells in ankylosing spondylitis. TCRdb used MiXCR to reprocess the 5' RACE reads, holding one entry per CDR3 protein. The sample lists some 840,000 distinct CDR3 sequences; about 11% were seen once. Sequenced sample: blood, either unsorted or a sorted T cell fraction (not recorded which). The receptors derive from a male donor with ankylosing spondylitis. CDR3s include the opening cysteine and the closing phenylalanine or tryptophan. Each record gives: D gene, V gene, J gene, clone size, CDR3 DNA, CDR3 protein. The D gene is left open where the match is weak. A clone size is listed for some rows: how often the clone was seen (once, few, many), or a class if it is expanded.

>NA|TRBV7-6|TRBJ2-5|few
TGTGCCAGCAGCACCGGGGGAGCGGTTCAAGAGACCCAGTACTTC
CASSTGGAVQETQYF
>NA|TRBV6-2/TRBV6-3|TRBJ1-6|few
TGTGCCAGCAGTTACTCAGCGAACGTTTCACCCCTCCACTTT
CASSYSANVSPLHF
>NA|TRBV7-9|TRBJ2-3|few
TGTGCCAGCAGCTTAGATCAGACACCCTCAGATACGCAGTATTTT
CASSLDQTPSDTQYF
>NA|TRBV6-2/TRBV6-3|TRBJ2-7|few
TGTGCCAGCGGGGAAAGGGCAGGAGCCTACGAGCAGTACTTC
CASGERAGAYEQYF
>NA|TRBV5-1|TRBJ2-5|NA
TGCGCCAGCAGCTCCCTCCCGGGTGGAAGAGAAGAGACCCAGTACTTC
CASSSLPGGREETQYF
>TRBD2|TRBV5-5|TRBJ2-2|NA
TGTGCCAGCAACCCTAGCGGGAGGGACGGTACCGGGGAGCTGTTTTTT
CASNPSGRDGTGELFF
>NA|TRBV18|TRBJ2-5|NA
TGTGCCAGCTCACCACCGATCAAGCAAGAGACCCAGTACTTC
CASSPPIKQETQYF
>NA|TRBV7-2|TRBJ2-7|NA
TGTGCCAGCAGCTTAGATCCCCAACCCGGCGAGCAGTACTTC
CASSLDPQPGEQYF
>NA|TRBV30|TRBJ2-4|NA
TGTGCCTGGAGTCTCATCGACAGGACTCAGTACTTC
CAWSLIDRTQYF
>NA|TRBV20-1|TRBJ2-7|NA
TGCAGTGCTAGACTCCCAGGCGGGGACTCCTACGAGCAGTACTTC
CSARLPGGDSYEQYF
>TRBD2|TRBV20-1|TRBJ2-3|few
TGCAGTGCTAGAATATCAACTAGCGGGGATCGAGATACGCAGTATTTT
CSARISTSGDRDTQYF
>NA|TRBV20-1|TRBJ2-1|few
TGCAGTGCTAGAGATCGTATACGGGGCTACAATGAGCAGTTCTTC
CSARDRIRGYNEQFF
>NA|TRBV30|TRBJ1-5|NA
TGTGCCTGGAAGCCTGGCCCTAATCAGCCCCAGCATTTT
CAWKPGPNQPQHF
>NA|TRBV4-1|TRBJ2-3|few
TGCGCCAGCAGCCAATTGAGGAAGAGGGACACAGATACGCAGTATTTT
CASSQLRKRDTDTQYF
>TRBD1|TRBV20-1|TRBJ1-5|NA
TGCAGTGCTAGAGATCTCCAGGGGGAAAGCAATCAGCCCCAGCATTTT
CSARDLQGESNQPQHF
>NA|TRBV18|TRBJ1-2|few
TGTGCCAGCTCCCAGAATCAGGGCATCGGCTATGGCTACACCTTC
CASSQNQGIGYGYTF
>NA|TRBV2|TRBJ2-5|NA
TGTGCCAGCAGCGCGGAACAGGGAGGAGAGACCCAGTACTTC
CASSAEQGGETQYF
>NA|TRBV6-1|TRBJ1-2|NA
TGTGCCAGCAAAGGACCGGGGATCTATGGCTACACCTTC
CASKGPGIYGYTF
>TRBD1|TRBV11-2|TRBJ1-5|few
TGTGCCAGCAGCCTAACTCCGGGACAGGGGGCGCGTAACAATCAGCCCCAGCATTTT
CASSLTPGQGARNNQPQHF
>NA|TRBV29-1|TRBJ1-4|few
TGCAGCGTTGAACGCCCGACAGGTATTAATGAAAAACTGTTTTTT
CSVERPTGINEKLFF
>TRBD2|TRBV20-1|TRBJ2-1|few
TGCAGTGCTACCTACGGCGGGGGTAGCTCCTACAATGAGCAGTTCTTC
CSATYGGGSSYNEQFF
>NA|TRBV12-3/TRBV12-4|TRBJ1-2|NA
TGTGCCAGCAGGAGTGGGGGTAGCTATGGCTACACCTTC
CASRSGGSYGYTF
>TRBD2|TRBV9|TRBJ2-5|many
TGTGCCAGCAGCGAAACTAGCGGGGCTGGAGAGACCCAGTACTTC
CASSETSGAGETQYF
>NA|TRBV20-1|TRBJ2-3|few
TGCAGTGCTAGAGATCTCAGGAGCGTTAGCACAGATACGCAGTATTTT
CSARDLRSVSTDTQYF
>NA|TRBV25-1|TRBJ2-5|few
TGTGCCAGCACTTCATTGTATCAGCTCCAAGAGACCCAGTACTTC
CASTSLYQLQETQYF
>NA|TRBV7-4|TRBJ2-7|few
TGTGCCAGCTGTTACATTAGCTCCTACGAGCAGTACTTC
CASCYISSYEQYF
>NA|TRBV7-2|TRBJ2-3|NA
TGTGCCAGCAGCCGCTCCCGGGCCGGCACAGATACGCAGTATTTT
CASSRSRAGTDTQYF
>NA|TRBV6-2/TRBV6-3|TRBJ2-7|NA
TGTGCCAGCAGTCGCTCGACAGGCTCCTACGAGCAGTACTTC
CASSRSTGSYEQYF
>TRBD2|TRBV6-2/TRBV6-3|TRBJ2-1|few
TGTGCCAGCAGTCCCCGCTTAGCGGGAGGGCCTTATGAGCAGTTCTTC
CASSPRLAGGPYEQFF
>NA|TRBV29-1|TRBJ1-1|many
TGCAGCGTTGAGACCGGGTTGGACACTGAAGCTTTCTTT
CSVETGLDTEAFF
>NA|TRBV27|TRBJ1-3|few
TGTGCCAGCAGTTTAGGGCCGCCTGGAAACGCCATATATTTT
CASSLGPPGNAIYF
>NA|TRBV7-2|TRBJ2-7|few
TGTGCCAGCAGCTTCCGGGACGGGTTCTACGAGCAGTACTTC
CASSFRDGFYEQYF
>TRBD1|TRBV27|TRBJ2-2|few
TGTGCCAGCAGTTTTAGTAGGGGGCCCACCGGGGAGCTGTTTTTT
CASSFSRGPTGELFF
>NA|TRBV29-1|TRBJ2-7|many
TGCAGCGTTGGGCGGCGTAGCCCGACCTACGAGCAGTACTTC
CSVGRRSPTYEQYF
>TRBD2|TRBV25-1|TRBJ2-3|many
TGTGCCAGCAGTGATACTAGCGGGGCAGATACGCAGTATTTT
CASSDTSGADTQYF
>NA|TRBV7-2|TRBJ1-3|few
TGTGCCAGCAGCCCACAGGGATTAGGCGCTGGAAACACCATATATTTT
CASSPQGLGAGNTIYF
>TRBD1|TRBV7-2|TRBJ2-1|few
TGTGCCAGCAGCTCACAACTCCGACAGGGGGGGTACAATGAGCAGTTCTTC
CASSSQLRQGGYNEQFF
>NA|TRBV9|TRBJ1-5|NA
TGTGCCAGCAGCGTATCTGGTTTCAATCAGCCCCAGCATTTT
CASSVSGFNQPQHF
>NA|TRBV10-3|TRBJ1-6|few
TGTGCCATCAGTGAGTTAAGAGGTTTAAACGCACCCCTCCACTTT
CAISELRGLNAPLHF
>NA|TRBV4-3|TRBJ2-7|few
TGCGCCAGCAGCCAAGTAGCTGGCGGGAAGCAGTACTTC
CASSQVAGGKQYF
>NA|TRBV6-2/TRBV6-3|TRBJ2-3|few
TGTGCCAGCAGTTACCTTCGGCTGTTAGATACGCAGTATTTT
CASSYLRLLDTQYF
>NA|TRBV7-9|TRBJ1-2|few
TGTGCCAGCACCTCCGCGCCGACTTACAGGGCGAGGGGCTACACCTTC
CASTSAPTYRARGYTF